This T cell receptor beta chain originates from a study of cytomegalovirus exposure and HLA in healthy donors. PCR involved 60 Vbeta and 13 Jbeta primers. Some clones are missing from TCRdb's copy, which holds only in-frame ones; the method was immunoSEQ multiplex PCR. In all, the sample yields under 95,000 clones. Study-level points and caveats: With high specificity and sensitivity, the classifier reportedly diagnosed cytomegalovirus status. Certain sequence variants were highly shared and formed a cluster, and this cluster was likely a sequencing artifact. Presence/absence analysis assumed near-uniform sequencing depth across donors.

Of note for this clone: Its target is not known.

This CDR3 comprises 13 residues. The germline V gene encodes CDR1 SQVTM and CDR2 ANQGSEA. The V end was cut by 3 bases, the J end by 2 bases, with 11 bases between. The receptor comes from a female donor in good health and CMV-seropositive. Sequencing was done on a sample of PBMCs. The chain employs TRBV29-1 and TRBJ2-7; possibly TRBD1 for D (6 bases). CDR3 DNA sequence: TGCAGCGTTGAGGACAGATCCGCCTACGAGCAGTACTTC. This codes for CSVEDRSAYEQYF.